This T cell receptor beta chain was found in a study of T-cell reconstitution after alpha-beta-depleted transplantation in children. Study-wide points: Reportedly, alpha-beta T cells present about two months post-transplant originated from several hundred expanded clones of graft origin. Fresh T-cell production supplied most of the T-cell counts and diversity seen one year after transplant. After transplant, high TCRbeta diversity at day 60 in some patients arose from surviving recipient T cells and thymic progenitors.

This clonotype showed up just once. Its specificity is unknown. This CDR3 contains 12 residues. CDR1 DFQATT and CDR2 SNEGSKA come from the germline V gene (reference sequence). It was with unique molecular identifiers that the TCRbeta library was prepared. TCRdb recomputed calls from the PCR reads with MiXCR, one row per CDR3 protein. Seen here are 700,000 to 850,000 distinct CDR3 sequences, approximately 15% observed once, and the top ten hold roughly 5%. The V and J genes are TRBV20-1 and TRBJ1-2, with 7 bases that match TRBD1. This receptor was taken from a male patient younger than 18 who had a stem cell transplant for acute lymphoblastic leukemia, so the T cells may come from the graft donor. Sequencing used PBMCs, mostly from graft donor cells, obtained 360 days after TCRalphabeta/CD19-depleted stem cell transplant. CDR3 nucleotide sequence: TGCAGGGAGGGACGGGGACAGTATGGCTACACCTTC. This translates into CREGRGQYGYTF.